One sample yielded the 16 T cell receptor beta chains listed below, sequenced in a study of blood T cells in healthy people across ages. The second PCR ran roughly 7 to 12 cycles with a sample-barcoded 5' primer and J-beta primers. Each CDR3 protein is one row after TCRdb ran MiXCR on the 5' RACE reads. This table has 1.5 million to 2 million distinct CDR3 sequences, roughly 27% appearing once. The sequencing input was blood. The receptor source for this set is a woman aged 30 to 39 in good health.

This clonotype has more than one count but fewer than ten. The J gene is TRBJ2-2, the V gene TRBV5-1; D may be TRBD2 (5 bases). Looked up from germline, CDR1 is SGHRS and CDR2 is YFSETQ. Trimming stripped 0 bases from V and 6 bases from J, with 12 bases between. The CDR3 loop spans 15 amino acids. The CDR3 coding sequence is TGCGCCAGCAGCTTGGGTTCTAGCAGCGCCGGGGAGCTGTTTTTT. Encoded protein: CASSLGSSSAGELFF.

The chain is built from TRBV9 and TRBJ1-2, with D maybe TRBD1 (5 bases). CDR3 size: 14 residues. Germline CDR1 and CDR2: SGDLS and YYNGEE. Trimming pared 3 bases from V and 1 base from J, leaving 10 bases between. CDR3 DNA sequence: TGTGCCAGCAGCGCAGACAGAAATAACTATGGCTACACCTTC. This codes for CASSADRNNYGYTF. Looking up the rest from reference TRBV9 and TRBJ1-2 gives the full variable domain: DSGVTQTPKHLITATGQRVTLRCSPRSGDLSVYWYQQSLDQGLQFLIQYYNGEERAKGNILERFSAQQFPDLHSELNLSSLELGDSALYFCASSADRNNYGYTFGSGTRLTVV.

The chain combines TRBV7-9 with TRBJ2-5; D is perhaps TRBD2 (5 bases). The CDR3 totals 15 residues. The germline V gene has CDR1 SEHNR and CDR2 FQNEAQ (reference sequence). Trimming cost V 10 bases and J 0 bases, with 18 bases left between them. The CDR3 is CATTSRSGNQETQYF. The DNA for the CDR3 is TGTGCCACCACGAGTAGGAGCGGAAACCAAGAGACCCAGTACTTC.

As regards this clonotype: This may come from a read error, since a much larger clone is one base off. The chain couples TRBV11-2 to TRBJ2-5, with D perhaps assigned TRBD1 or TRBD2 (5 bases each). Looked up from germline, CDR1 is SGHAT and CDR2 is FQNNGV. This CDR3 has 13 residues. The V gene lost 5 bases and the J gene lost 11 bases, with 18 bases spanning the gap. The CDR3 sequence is CASSQRDGYGQYF. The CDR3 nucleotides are TGTGCCAGCAGCCAACGGGACGGCTACGGGCAGTACTTC.

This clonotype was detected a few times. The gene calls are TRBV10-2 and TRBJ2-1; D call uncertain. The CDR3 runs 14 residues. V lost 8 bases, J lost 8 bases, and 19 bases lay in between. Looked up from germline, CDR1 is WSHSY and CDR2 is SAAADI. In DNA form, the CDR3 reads TGCGCCAGCCGCCCCGAGAAGTTAATTCATGAGCAGTTCTTC. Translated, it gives CASRPEKLIHEQFF.

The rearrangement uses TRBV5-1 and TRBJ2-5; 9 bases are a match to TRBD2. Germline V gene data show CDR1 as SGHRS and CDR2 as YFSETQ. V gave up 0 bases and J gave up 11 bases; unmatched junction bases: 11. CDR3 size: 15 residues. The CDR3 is CASSLEGSGSDEQYF. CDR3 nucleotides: TGCGCCAGCAGCTTGGAGGGTAGCGGGAGCGATGAGCAGTACTTC.

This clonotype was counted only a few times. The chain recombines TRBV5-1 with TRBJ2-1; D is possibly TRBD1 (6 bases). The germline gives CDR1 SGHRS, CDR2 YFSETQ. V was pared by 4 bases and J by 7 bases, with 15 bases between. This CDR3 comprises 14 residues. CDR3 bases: TGCGCCAGCAGCACTCAACCAGGGGAGAATGAGCAGTTCTTC. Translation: CASSTQPGENEQFF.

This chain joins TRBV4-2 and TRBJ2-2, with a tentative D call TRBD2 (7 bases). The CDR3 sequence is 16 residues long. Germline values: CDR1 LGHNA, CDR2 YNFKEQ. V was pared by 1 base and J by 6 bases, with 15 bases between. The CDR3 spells CASSQVEGGLAGELFF. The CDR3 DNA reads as TGTGCCAGCAGCCAAGTAGAGGGGGGGCTCGCCGGGGAGCTGTTTTTT.

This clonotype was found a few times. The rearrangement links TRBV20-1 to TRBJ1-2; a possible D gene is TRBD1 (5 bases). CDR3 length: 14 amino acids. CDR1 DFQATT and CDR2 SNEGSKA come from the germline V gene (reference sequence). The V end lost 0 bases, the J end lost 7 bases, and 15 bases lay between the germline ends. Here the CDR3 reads CSARDSMRGFGYTF. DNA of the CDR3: TGCAGTGCTAGAGATTCAATGAGGGGATTTGGCTACACCTTC.

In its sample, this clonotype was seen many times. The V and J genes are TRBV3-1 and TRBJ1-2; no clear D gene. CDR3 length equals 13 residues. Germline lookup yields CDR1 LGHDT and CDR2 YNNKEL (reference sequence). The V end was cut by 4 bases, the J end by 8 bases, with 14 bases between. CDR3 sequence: CASSLGSVRGYTF. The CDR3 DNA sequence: TGTGCCAGCAGCCTCGGATCGGTGCGGGGCTACACCTTC.

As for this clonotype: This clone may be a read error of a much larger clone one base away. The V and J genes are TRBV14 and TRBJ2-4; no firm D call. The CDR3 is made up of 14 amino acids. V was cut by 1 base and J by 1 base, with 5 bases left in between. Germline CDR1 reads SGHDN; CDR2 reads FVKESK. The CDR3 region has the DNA TGTGCCAGCAGCCAAGCCGGGGCCAAAAACATTCAGTACTTC. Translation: CASSQAGAKNIQYF.

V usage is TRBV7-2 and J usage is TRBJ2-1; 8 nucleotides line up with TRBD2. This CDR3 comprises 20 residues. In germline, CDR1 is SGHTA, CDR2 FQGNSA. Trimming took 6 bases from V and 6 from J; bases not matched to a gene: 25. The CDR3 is CASSSGMGRGTGGAFNEQFF. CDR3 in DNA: TGTGCCAGCAGTTCGGGGATGGGCAGGGGAACCGGGGGGGCCTTCAATGAGCAGTTCTTC.

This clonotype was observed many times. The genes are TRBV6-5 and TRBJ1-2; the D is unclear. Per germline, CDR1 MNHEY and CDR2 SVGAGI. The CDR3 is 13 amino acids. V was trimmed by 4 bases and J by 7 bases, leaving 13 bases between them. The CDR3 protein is CASSFTGEGGYTF. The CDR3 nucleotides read TGTGCCAGCAGTTTTACCGGGGAGGGTGGCTACACCTTC.

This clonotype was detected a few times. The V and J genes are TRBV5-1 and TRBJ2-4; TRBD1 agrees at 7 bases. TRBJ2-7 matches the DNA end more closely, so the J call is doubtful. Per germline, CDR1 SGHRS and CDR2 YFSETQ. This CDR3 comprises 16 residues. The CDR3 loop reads CASSRTGGWFVGEQYF. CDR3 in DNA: TGCGCCAGCAGTCGGACAGGAGGCTGGTTTGTGGGCGAGCAGTACTTC.

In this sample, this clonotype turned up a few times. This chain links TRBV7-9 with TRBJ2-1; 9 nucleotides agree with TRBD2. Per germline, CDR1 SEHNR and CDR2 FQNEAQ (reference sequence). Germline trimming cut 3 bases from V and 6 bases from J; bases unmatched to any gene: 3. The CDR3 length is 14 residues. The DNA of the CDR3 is TGTGCCAGCAGCTTGGGCGGGGGGGTCAATGAGCAGTTCTTC. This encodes CASSLGGGVNEQFF.

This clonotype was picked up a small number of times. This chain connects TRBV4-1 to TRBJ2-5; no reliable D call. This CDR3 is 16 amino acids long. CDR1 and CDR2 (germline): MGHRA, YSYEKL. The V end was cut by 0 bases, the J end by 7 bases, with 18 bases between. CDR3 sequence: CASSQDEEPRDGTQYF. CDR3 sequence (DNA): TGCGCCAGCAGCCAAGATGAGGAACCACGAGATGGGACCCAGTACTTC.